What follows are 8 T cell receptor beta chains derived from one specimen sequenced in a study of T cells in Graves' hyperthyroidism and ophthalmopathy. RNA transcripts served as the template for amplifying TCR beta CDR3 regions. HTBI primers were employed in a first-round RT-PCR of the TCR CDR3. TCRdb redid the calling of the multiplex PCR reads with MiXCR, one entry per CDR3 protein. There are hundreds of thousands of distinct CDR3 sequences in the sample; 35% occur only once, and less than 35% lies in the top ten. Sequenced input: blood. The receptors originated from a woman aged 40 to 50 with Graves' hyperthyroidism.

The gene calls are TRBV25-1 and TRBJ1-4, with 9 bases matching TRBD1. The V gene's germline CDR1 is MGHDK and CDR2 SYGVNS. This CDR3 is built from 15 residues. The trim removed 7 bases at V and 4 bases at J, leaving 7 bases unmatched. The CDR3 nucleotides are TGTGCCAGCACGACAGGGGGACAGTTTAATGAAAAACTGTTTTTT. As protein: CASTTGGQFNEKLFF.

On this clonotype: A single base separates this from a much larger clone, so it may be a read error. V is TRBV20-1 and J is TRBJ1-2, with D unclear. This CDR3 is 12 amino acids long. The germline V gene has CDR1 DFQATT and CDR2 SNEGSKA (reference sequence). V lost 4 bases, J lost 4 bases, and 10 bases lay in between. The CDR3 DNA follows: TGCAGTGCTACCCACTCTAGCTATGGCTACACCTTC. Translation: CSATHSSYGYTF.

On this clonotype: This may come from a read error, since a much larger clone is one base off. V usage is TRBV7-9 and J usage is TRBJ2-7; D is undetermined. Deletions cut 4 bases from V and 0 bases from J, with 7 bases between. CDR1 SEHNR and CDR2 FQNEAQ come from the germline V gene (reference sequence). The CDR3 extends over 13 amino acids. The CDR3: CASSCYFSYEQYF. The CDR3 DNA reads as TGTGCCAGCAGCTGCTACTTCTCCTACGAGCAGTACTTC. The entire variable domain, with the rest obtained from reference TRBV7-9 and TRBJ2-7, is as follows: DTGVSQNPRHKITKRGQNVTFRCDPISEHNRLYWYRQTLGQGPEFLTYFQNEAQLEKSRLLSDRFSAERPKGSFSTLEIQRTEQGDSAMYLCASSCYFSYEQYFGPGTRLTVT.

The chain carries TRBV12-3 or TRBV12-4 and TRBJ1-3; 7 nucleotides align to TRBD1. Trimming cost V 5 bases and J 3 bases; bases outside gene matches: 10. This CDR3 region has 16 residues. DNA for the CDR3: TGTGCCAGCAGTGAAGCAGGGGGATTACTTGGAAACACCATATATTTT. This codes for CASSEAGGLLGNTIYF.

This clonotype was seen ten or more times. The chain links TRBV20-1 to TRBJ1-2, with 7 bases that match TRBD1. Trimming removed 5 bases from V and 4 bases from J; junction bases left unmatched: 4. Germline values: CDR1 DFQATT, CDR2 SNEGSKA (reference sequence). CDR3 length equals 12 residues. CDR3 in DNA: TGCAGTGCTTTTAGACAGGGCTATGGCTACACCTTC. Protein product: CSAFRQGYGYTF.

The chain combines TRBV29-1 with TRBJ2-1, with D perhaps matching TRBD1 or TRBD2 (6 bases each). V lost 7 bases, J lost 5 bases, and 15 bases lay in between. Germline lookup yields CDR1 SQVTM and CDR2 ANQGSEA. This CDR3 spans 13 amino acids. This chain's CDR3 is CSADRLAHNEQFF. The CDR3 DNA sequence: TGCAGCGCTGACAGGCTAGCGCACAATGAGCAGTTCTTC.

This clonotype was detected ten times or more. The J gene is TRBJ1-2, the V gene TRBV2; 9 bases agree with TRBD1. The length of the CDR3 is 15 residues. The germline CDR1 and CDR2 sequences are SNHLY and FYNNEI. V lost 6 bases to trimming and J lost 0 bases; unmatched junction nucleotides: 5. CDR3 nucleotide sequence: TGTGCCAGCAGAGTCAGGACAGGGGCTAACTATGGCTACACCTTC. Translated, it gives CASRVRTGANYGYTF. The full variable domain, rest sourced from reference TRBV2 and TRBJ1-2, is EPEVTQTPSHQVTQMGQEVILRCVPISNHLYFYWYRQILGQKVEFLVSFYNNEISEKSEIFDDQFSVERPDGSNFTLKIRSTKLEDSAMYFCASRVRTGANYGYTFGSGTRLTVV.

This clonotype was found many times. The rearrangement joins TRBV25-1 to TRBJ1-2, with D perhaps TRBD1 (5 bases). The germline CDR1 and CDR2 sequences are MGHDK and SYGVNS. Trimming took off 0 bases at V and 6 bases at J, with 11 bases between the two ends. The CDR3 totals 14 residues. The CDR3 region is CASSEYRGLDGYTF. CDR3 bases: TGTGCCAGCAGTGAATATAGGGGTTTGGATGGCTACACCTTC.